Listed below are T cell receptor beta chains from one sample, sequenced in a study of T cells in Graves' hyperthyroidism and ophthalmopathy. TCRdb analysed the multiplex PCR reads with MiXCR anew, one entry per CDR3 protein. The sample holds approximately 590,000 distinct CDR3 sequences, approximately 14% seen once. What was sequenced was blood. Receptor source: a woman aged 30 to 39 with Graves' hyperthyroidism. Each CDR3 is given with its conserved first and last residue. A D gene is named only where the DNA matches it firmly. Clone size is shown for a subset of rows, as once, few, many or a class of expanded clone.

cdr3_nt: TGCGCCAGCAGCCCGGCTGGGACAGCTGATGAAAAACTGTTTTTT
cdr3_aa: CASSPAGTADEKLFF
clone_size: many
d_call: TRBD1
v_call: TRBV5-1
j_call: TRBJ1-4

cdr3_nt: TGTGCCAGCAGCGTAGCCACTAGCGTTCGGTACAATGAGCAGTTCTTC
cdr3_aa: CASSVATSVRYNEQFF
clone_size: few
d_call: TRBD2
v_call: TRBV9
j_call: TRBJ2-1

cdr3_nt: TGCAGTGTTAGAGACCCCCAGGGGCCACGTAACAATGAGCAGTTCTTC
cdr3_aa: CSVRDPQGPRNNEQFF
clone_size: .
d_call: .
v_call: TRBV20-1
j_call: TRBJ2-1

cdr3_nt: TGTGCCAGCAGCCCCCGGACTAGCGGGGTTTTCAATGAGCAGTTCTTC
cdr3_aa: CASSPRTSGVFNEQFF
clone_size: many
d_call: TRBD2
v_call: TRBV11-2
j_call: TRBJ2-1

cdr3_nt: TGCAGTGCTGAGGGCCCCACCGAGCATGCGGATACGCAGTATTTT
cdr3_aa: CSAEGPTEHADTQYF
clone_size: .
d_call: .
v_call: TRBV20-1
j_call: TRBJ2-3

cdr3_nt: TGCAGTGCTGGCGGAGAGGGTGAAAAACTGTTTTTT
cdr3_aa: CSAGGEGEKLFF
clone_size: many
d_call: .
v_call: TRBV20-1
j_call: TRBJ1-4

cdr3_nt: TGTGCCAGCAGCTACATCAGGGCGACGGGCTCCGGGGAGCTGTTTTTT
cdr3_aa: CASSYIRATGSGELFF
clone_size: many
d_call: .
v_call: TRBV7-2
j_call: TRBJ2-2

cdr3_nt: TGTGCCAGCAGTTGGGAAGGGGCCTCTGGAAACACCATATATTTT
cdr3_aa: CASSWEGASGNTIYF
clone_size: few
d_call: .
v_call: TRBV28
j_call: TRBJ1-3

cdr3_nt: TGTGCCAGCAGTAGGACAGGGAGGGCCCTGAACTATGGCTACACCTTC
cdr3_aa: CASSRTGRALNYGYTF
clone_size: .
d_call: TRBD1
v_call: TRBV27
j_call: TRBJ1-2

cdr3_nt: TGTGTGGTACTGCGGACCCTTAATTCACCCCTCCACTTT
cdr3_aa: CVVLRTLNSPLHF
clone_size: .
d_call: .
v_call: TRBV10-3
j_call: TRBJ1-6

cdr3_nt: TGTGCCAGCAGTTCGGGACAGGGATATGGCTACACCTTC
cdr3_aa: CASSSGQGYGYTF
clone_size: many
d_call: TRBD1
v_call: TRBV28
j_call: TRBJ1-2

cdr3_nt: TGTGCCAGCAGCTTAGACGGAACAATCTATGGCTACACCTTC
cdr3_aa: CASSLDGTIYGYTF
clone_size: .
d_call: .
v_call: TRBV7-2
j_call: TRBJ1-2

cdr3_nt: TGTGCCAGCAGTTACGGTAGGGGGCCCTACAATGAGCAGTTCTTC
cdr3_aa: CASSYGRGPYNEQFF
clone_size: many
d_call: TRBD1
v_call: TRBV6-2/TRBV6-3
j_call: TRBJ2-1

cdr3_nt: TGTGCCAGCAGTCGGGGGCATGGGTTCAATGAGCAGTTCTTC
cdr3_aa: CASSRGHGFNEQFF
clone_size: few
d_call: .
v_call: TRBV2
j_call: TRBJ2-1

cdr3_nt: TGCAGTGCTAGAGTCTCAGGGGGCGCTTCCTATGGCTACACCTTC
cdr3_aa: CSARVSGGASYGYTF
clone_size: .
d_call: TRBD1
v_call: TRBV20-1
j_call: TRBJ1-2

cdr3_nt: TGTGCCAGCAGCCTTCAATCAGGGATTGGGAGCTATGGCTACACCTTC
cdr3_aa: CASSLQSGIGSYGYTF
clone_size: many
d_call: .
v_call: TRBV3-1
j_call: TRBJ1-2

cdr3_nt: TGTGCCAGCTCACCGGGACGTCGGGACTACTCATACGAGCAGTACTTC
cdr3_aa: CASSPGRRDYSYEQYF
clone_size: .
d_call: TRBD2
v_call: TRBV18
j_call: TRBJ2-7

cdr3_nt: TGTGCCAGCAGTTTAGTGGCGGACAGCACAGATACGCAGTATTTT
cdr3_aa: CASSLVADSTDTQYF
clone_size: few
d_call: .
v_call: TRBV27
j_call: TRBJ2-3

cdr3_nt: TGTGCCAGCTCACCAGGGACTTTTAACACCGGGGAGCTGTTTTTT
cdr3_aa: CASSPGTFNTGELFF
clone_size: .
d_call: .
v_call: TRBV18
j_call: TRBJ2-2

cdr3_nt: TGCGCCAGCAGTGAGGCGGGAGGGCCGGTCGATGAGCAGTTCTTC
cdr3_aa: CASSEAGGPVDEQFF
clone_size: few
d_call: TRBD2
v_call: TRBV10-1
j_call: TRBJ2-1

cdr3_nt: TGCGCCAGCAGTGAGTCGATGACAGGCACAGATACGCAGTATTTT
cdr3_aa: CASSESMTGTDTQYF
clone_size: many
d_call: .
v_call: TRBV10-1
j_call: TRBJ2-3

cdr3_nt: TGTGCCAGCTCCCTACAGGGGAATGGCTACACCTTC
cdr3_aa: CASSLQGNGYTF
clone_size: many
d_call: TRBD1
v_call: TRBV18
j_call: TRBJ1-2

cdr3_nt: TGCAGTCCCCCCCCGGGACTAGGGTACGAGCAGTACTTC
cdr3_aa: CSPPPGLGYEQYF
clone_size: few
d_call: TRBD2
v_call: TRBV20-1
j_call: TRBJ2-7

cdr3_nt: TGTGCCACCAGCAGAGCCGGGAGAGGGAATGAGCAGTTCTTC
cdr3_aa: CATSRAGRGNEQFF
clone_size: many
d_call: .
v_call: TRBV15
j_call: TRBJ2-1

cdr3_nt: TGTGCCAGCAGCGACCGGGACAGGGGCCCGCGGAATGAAAAACTGTTTTTT
cdr3_aa: CASSDRDRGPRNEKLFF
clone_size: few
d_call: TRBD1
v_call: TRBV7-4
j_call: TRBJ1-4

cdr3_nt: TGTGCCACCAGTGATCCGGGACTAGCGGGTAGCAATGAGCAGTTCTTC
cdr3_aa: CATSDPGLAGSNEQFF
clone_size: .
d_call: TRBD2
v_call: TRBV24-1
j_call: TRBJ2-1

cdr3_nt: TGTGCCAGCTCCCCGGACAGGGGGCTGAGTTCACCCCTCCACTTT
cdr3_aa: CASSPDRGLSSPLHF
clone_size: .
d_call: TRBD1
v_call: TRBV27
j_call: TRBJ1-6

cdr3_nt: TGTGCCAGCCGATCGAGGGACAGGGACACTGAAGCTTTCTTT
cdr3_aa: CASRSRDRDTEAFF
clone_size: many
d_call: TRBD1
v_call: TRBV3-1
j_call: TRBJ1-1

cdr3_nt: TGTGCCACCAGGAACTCAGGGTCAGATACGCAGTATTTT
cdr3_aa: CATRNSGSDTQYF
clone_size: many
d_call: .
v_call: TRBV24-1
j_call: TRBJ2-3

cdr3_nt: TGCAGTGCTGGGGGAGGGAGAGACTATGGCTACACCTTC
cdr3_aa: CSAGGGRDYGYTF
clone_size: many
d_call: .
v_call: TRBV20-1
j_call: TRBJ1-2

cdr3_nt: TGCAGTGCTGTGACAGGGAGATCCTACAATGAGCAGTTCTTC
cdr3_aa: CSAVTGRSYNEQFF
clone_size: many
d_call: TRBD1
v_call: TRBV20-1
j_call: TRBJ2-1

cdr3_nt: TGCAGTGCTAGACCCAAGAGCTCCTACGAGCAGTACTTC
cdr3_aa: CSARPKSSYEQYF
clone_size: many
d_call: .
v_call: TRBV20-1
j_call: TRBJ2-7

cdr3_nt: TGCAGTGCTGAAGAGGGTGTCCTCTATAATTCACCCCTCCACTTT
cdr3_aa: CSAEEGVLYNSPLHF
clone_size: many
d_call: .
v_call: TRBV20-1
j_call: TRBJ1-6